The 5 T cell receptor beta chains given below trace back to one sample, sequenced in a study of shared clonotypes between healthy human individuals. Profiled with immunoSEQ multiplex PCR; TCRdb holds only in-frame clones, not every one. The sample carries some 630,000 clones, more than 70% recorded once. The sequencing sample was made of memory CD4+ T cells sorted from blood. Subset meaning: CD45RA-negative fraction. These receptors all stem from a woman aged 25 to 39 in good health.

The chain is built from TRBV7-3 and TRBJ2-1; 7 positions agree with TRBD1. In germline, CDR1 is SGHTA, CDR2 FQGTGA. This CDR3 region has 15 residues. The V gene end was trimmed by 4 bases and the J gene end by 10 bases; junction bases not matched to a gene: 13. The CDR3 DNA is TGTGCCAGCAGCTCAACTCCGGGACAAGGGGGCGAGCAGTTCTTC. Translated: CASSSTPGQGGEQFF. The full variable domain, its missing parts supplied by reference TRBV7-3 and TRBJ2-1, is GAGVSQTPSNKVTEKGKYVELRCDPISGHTALYWYRQSLGQGPEFLIYFQGTGAADDSGLPNDRFFAVRPEGSVSTLKIQRTERGDSAVYLCASSSTPGQGGEQFFGPGTRLTVL.

A few counts support this clone. The chain couples TRBV25-1 to TRBJ2-5, with D possibly matching TRBD1 (5 bases). The CDR3 is made up of 13 amino acids. Trimming pared 4 bases from V and 4 bases from J, leaving 10 bases between. Per germline, CDR1 MGHDK and CDR2 SYGVNS. CDR3 sequence reads: CASSGKGLETQYF. The CDR3 DNA follows: TGTGCCAGCAGTGGAAAGGGGTTAGAGACCCAGTACTTC.

The chain recombines TRBV6-5 with TRBJ2-2, with no clear D. V was shortened by 7 bases and J by 5 bases, with 11 bases between the two germline ends. This CDR3 contains 13 residues. The V gene's germline CDR1 is MNHEY and CDR2 SVGAGI. The CDR3 loop reads CASNSLETGELFF. Written as DNA, the CDR3 is TGTGCCAGCAACTCCTTGGAGACCGGGGAGCTGTTTTTT.

The rearrangement uses TRBV6-5 and TRBJ2-2; 7 nucleotides agree with TRBD2. CDR3 length: 15 residues. Germline V gene data show CDR1 as MNHEY and CDR2 as SVGAGI. J lost 5 bases, V lost 1 base, and 4 bases had no gene match. The CDR3 sequence is CASSYFASGTGELFF. In DNA, the CDR3 is TGTGCCAGCAGTTACTTCGCTAGCGGTACCGGGGAGCTGTTTTTT.

Regarding this clone: A read error is the likely source, as a far larger clone sits one nucleotide away. The chain combines TRBV9 with TRBJ2-3, with D possibly being TRBD1 or TRBD2 (5 bases each). The CDR3 has 14 amino acids. Trimming left V 3 bases short and J 11 bases short, with 19 bases between. Germline V gene lookup returns CDR1 SGDLS and CDR2 YYNGEE. CDR3 loop: CASSARGGLHMQYF. DNA of the CDR3: TGTGCCAGCAGCGCCCGGGGCGGGCTTCATATGCAGTATTTT.